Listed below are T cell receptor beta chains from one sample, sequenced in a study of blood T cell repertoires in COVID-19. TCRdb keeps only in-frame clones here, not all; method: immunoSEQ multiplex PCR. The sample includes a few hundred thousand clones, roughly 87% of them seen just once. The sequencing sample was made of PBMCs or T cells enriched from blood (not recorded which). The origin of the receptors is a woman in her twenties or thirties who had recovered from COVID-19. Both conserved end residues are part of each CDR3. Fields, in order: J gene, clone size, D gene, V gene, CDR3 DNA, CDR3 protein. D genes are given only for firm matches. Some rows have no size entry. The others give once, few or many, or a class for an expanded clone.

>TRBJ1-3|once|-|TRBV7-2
TGTGCCAGCAGCCCGTTGACAAGCCCGAGAGACACCATATATTTT
CASSPLTSPRDTIYF
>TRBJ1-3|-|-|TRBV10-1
TGCGCCAGCAGTGTTGGCGGGACTGGAAACACCATATATTTT
CASSVGGTGNTIYF
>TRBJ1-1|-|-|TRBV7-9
TGTGCCAGCAGTTCTACCACCATGAACACTGAAGCTTTCTTT
CASSSTTMNTEAFF
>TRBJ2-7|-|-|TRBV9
TGTGCCAGCAGCGTAGCGGGGGACGCAAGCTACGAGCAGTACTTC
CASSVAGDASYEQYF
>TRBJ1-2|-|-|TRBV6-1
TGTGCCAGCAGTGAGCGTTGGGGGAGACTAGACTATGGCTACACCTTC
CASSERWGRLDYGYTF
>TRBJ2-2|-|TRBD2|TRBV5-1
TGCGCCAGCAGCTTGATAGCGGGGGGCACCGGGGAGCTGTTTTTT
CASSLIAGGTGELFF
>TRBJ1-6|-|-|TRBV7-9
TGTGCCAGCAGCTTAACAACGGGAGGACAGACCGTGACGTCCCTCCACTTT
CASSLTTGGQTVTSLHF
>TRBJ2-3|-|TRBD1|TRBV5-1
TGCGCCAGCAGCTTGTCGGGACAGTCAGCAGATACGCAGTATTTT
CASSLSGQSADTQYF
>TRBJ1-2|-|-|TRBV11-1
TGTGCCAGCAGCTTAGGTTCAGGCTATGGCTACACCTTC
CASSLGSGYGYTF
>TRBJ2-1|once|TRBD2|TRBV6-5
TGTGCCAGCAGTTACATTCGGCTAGCGGGGCGAAATGAGCAGTTCTTC
CASSYIRLAGRNEQFF
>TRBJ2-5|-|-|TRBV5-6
TGTGCCAGCCACGCAGGAGAGACCCAGTACTTC
CASHAGETQYF
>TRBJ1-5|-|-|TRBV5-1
TGCGCCAGCAGCTATACCGGTGACACCGATCAGCCCCAGCATTTT
CASSYTGDTDQPQHF
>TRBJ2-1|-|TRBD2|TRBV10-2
TGCGCCAGCAGACTAGCGGGGGGGTCCTCCTACAATGAGCAGTTCTTC
CASRLAGGSSYNEQFF
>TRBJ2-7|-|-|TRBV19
TGTGCCAGTAGTATTGGATTAAGGGGGTACGAGCAGTACTTC
CASSIGLRGYEQYF
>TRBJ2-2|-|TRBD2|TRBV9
TGTGCCAGCAGCGTAGCTCCGGGACTAGCGGGAAACACCGGGGAGCTGTTTTTT
CASSVAPGLAGNTGELFF
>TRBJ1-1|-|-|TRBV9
TGTGCCAGCAGCGTAGTTCAGGGGCCCGGTGAAGCTTTCTTT
CASSVVQGPGEAFF
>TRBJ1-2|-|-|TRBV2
TGTGCCAGCAGTGGGGGAGATGACTATGGCTACACCTTC
CASSGGDDYGYTF
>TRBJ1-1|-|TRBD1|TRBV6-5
TGTGCCAGCAGTTTACAGGGGACTACTGAAGCTTTCTTT
CASSLQGTTEAFF
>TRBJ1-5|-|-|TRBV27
TGTGCCAGCAGTTTAAAGGAGGGATATCAGCCCCAGCATTTT
CASSLKEGYQPQHF
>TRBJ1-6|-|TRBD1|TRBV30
TGTGCCTGGTCGTACAGGGGGCTGGATTCACCCCTCCACTTT
CAWSYRGLDSPLHF
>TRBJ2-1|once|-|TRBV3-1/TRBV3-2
TGTGCCAGCAGCCAAGCGTTGGCAGACAATGAGCAGTTCTTC
CASSQALADNEQFF
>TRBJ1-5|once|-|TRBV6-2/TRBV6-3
TGTGCCAGCAGTCCCTGGAGCGGTCTCGGTAGCAATCAGCCCCAGCATTTT
CASSPWSGLGSNQPQHF
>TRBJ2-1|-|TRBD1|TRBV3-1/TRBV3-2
TGTGCCAGCAGCCAAGATTGGGGGACAGGGGACCCGAGCAATGAGCAGTTCTTC
CASSQDWGTGDPSNEQFF
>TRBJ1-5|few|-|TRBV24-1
TGTGCCACCAGTGATTTAGGGGGTCGAGGGCAGCCCCAGCATTTT
CATSDLGGRGQPQHF
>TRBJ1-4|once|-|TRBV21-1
TGTGCCAGCAGCAAAGCCCTCAGGGTATCTAATGAAAAACTGTTTTTT
CASSKALRVSNEKLFF
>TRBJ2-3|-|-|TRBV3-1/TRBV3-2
TGTGCCAGCAGCCACCCCCCTCGGCCCAGGGAAGACACAGATACGCAGTATTTT
CASSHPPRPREDTDTQYF
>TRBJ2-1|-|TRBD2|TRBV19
TGTGCCAGTAGTACTAGCGGGCCCTACAATGAGCAGTTCTTC
CASSTSGPYNEQFF
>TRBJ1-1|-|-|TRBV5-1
TGCGCCAGCAGACGACCCTCGACAGGGAACACTGAAGCTTTCTTT
CASRRPSTGNTEAFF
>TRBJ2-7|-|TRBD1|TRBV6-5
TGTGCCAGCAACCAACAGGGGTCGAGGACCTACGAGCAGTACTTC
CASNQQGSRTYEQYF
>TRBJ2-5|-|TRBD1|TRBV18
TGTGCCAGCTCTCCCCCCGGGACAGGGGGAGAGACCCAGTACTTC
CASSPPGTGGETQYF
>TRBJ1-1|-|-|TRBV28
TGTGCCAGCAGTTTTGACAGCTTGAACACTGAAGCTTTCTTT
CASSFDSLNTEAFF
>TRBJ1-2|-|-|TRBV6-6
TGTGCCAGCAGTTACTCACGCCGGGACACTCCCCTCGGCTACACCTTC
CASSYSRRDTPLGYTF
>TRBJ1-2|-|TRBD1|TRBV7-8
TGTGCCAGCAGCGTTATTCCGGGACAGGGGGCTGGGGGCTACACCTTC
CASSVIPGQGAGGYTF
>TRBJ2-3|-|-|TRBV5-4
TGTGCCAGCAGCTTGGAGGGCAGGGGCACAGATACGCAGTATTTT
CASSLEGRGTDTQYF
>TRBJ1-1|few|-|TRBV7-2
TGTGCCAGCAGGTTTAGCCGTCCAGCCGAAGCTTTCTTT
CASRFSRPAEAFF
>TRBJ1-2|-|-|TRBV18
TGTGCCAGCTCACCACCGGGGCAGCTCTATGGCTACACCTTC
CASSPPGQLYGYTF
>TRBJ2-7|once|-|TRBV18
TGTGCCAGCTCACCCAAGGGGACACCTCCCCACGAGCAGTACTTC
CASSPKGTPPHEQYF
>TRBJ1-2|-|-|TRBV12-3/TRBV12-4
TGTGCCAGCAGTTTATCACAGACTGGCTACACCTTC
CASSLSQTGYTF
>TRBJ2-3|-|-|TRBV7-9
TGTGCCAGCAGCTTTATCCGCACAGGCCCTAGCACAGATACGCAGTATTTT
CASSFIRTGPSTDTQYF
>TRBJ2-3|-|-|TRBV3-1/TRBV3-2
TGTGCCAGCAGCCAAGAAGGCAGGGCCCGCGCAGATACGCAGTATTTT
CASSQEGRARADTQYF
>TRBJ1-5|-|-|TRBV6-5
TGTGCCAGCGGCAGTCAGCCCCAGCATTTT
CASGSQPQHF
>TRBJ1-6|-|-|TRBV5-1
TGCGCCAGCAGCCCCGTTGGGACTGGGAGTTCACCCCTCCACTTT
CASSPVGTGSSPLHF
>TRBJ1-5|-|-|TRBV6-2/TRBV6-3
TGTGCCAGCAGCGAGTTTAGACAGCCCCAGCATTTT
CASSEFRQPQHF